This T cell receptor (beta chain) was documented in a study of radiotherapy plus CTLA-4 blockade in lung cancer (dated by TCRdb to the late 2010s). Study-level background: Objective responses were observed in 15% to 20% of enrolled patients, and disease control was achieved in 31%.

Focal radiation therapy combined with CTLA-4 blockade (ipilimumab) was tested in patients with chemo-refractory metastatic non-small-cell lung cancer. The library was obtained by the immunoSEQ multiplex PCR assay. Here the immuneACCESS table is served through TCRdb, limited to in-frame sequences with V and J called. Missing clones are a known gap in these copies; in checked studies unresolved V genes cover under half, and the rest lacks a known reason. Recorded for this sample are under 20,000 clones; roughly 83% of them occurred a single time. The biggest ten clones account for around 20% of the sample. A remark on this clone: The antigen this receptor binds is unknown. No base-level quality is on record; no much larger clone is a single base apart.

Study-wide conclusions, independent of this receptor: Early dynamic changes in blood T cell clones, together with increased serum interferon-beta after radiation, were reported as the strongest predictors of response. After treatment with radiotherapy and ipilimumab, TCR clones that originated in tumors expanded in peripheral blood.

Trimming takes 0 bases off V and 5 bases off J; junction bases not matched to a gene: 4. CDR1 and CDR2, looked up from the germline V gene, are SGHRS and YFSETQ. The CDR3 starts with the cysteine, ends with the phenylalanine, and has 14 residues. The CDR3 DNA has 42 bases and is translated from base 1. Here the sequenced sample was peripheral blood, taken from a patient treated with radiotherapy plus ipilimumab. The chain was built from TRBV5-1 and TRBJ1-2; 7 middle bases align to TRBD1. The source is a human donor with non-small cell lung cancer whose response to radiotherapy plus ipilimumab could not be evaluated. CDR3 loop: CASSLGQGLYGYTF. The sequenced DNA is TGCGCCAGCAGCTTGGGACAGGGACTTTATGGCTACACCTTC.